Listed here is a single TCR beta chain. These data are taken from a study of CD8 T cells in Susac syndrome. The CDR3 spans 18 residues. J was trimmed by 6 bases and V by 4 bases; bases with no gene match: 23. Germline V gene sequence: CDR1 GTSNPN, CDR2 SVGIG (reference sequence). Negative isolation yielded CD4+ and CD8+ T cells, and FACS enriched TEMRA cells. RNA in amounts of about 0.5 to 1 ug was reverse transcribed with random hexamers. The immunoSEQ assay covered 54 Vbeta and 13 Jbeta segments for CDR3. TCRdb reanalysed the immunoSEQ multiplex PCR reads using MiXCR and keeps one entry per CDR3 protein. This sample carries roughly 200,000 distinct CDR3 sequences, 85% to 95% of them seen once, and the ten largest clones take around 0.15%.

Sequencing was done on a sample of CD8+ T cells from PBMCs. The sequence came from a human donor with multiple sclerosis. The V gene is TRBV30, the J gene TRBJ1-2; TRBD1 agrees at 7 bases. For the CDR3, the DNA is TGTGCCTGGATTGGCCTTGGGACAGAGATCCTATTTGGCGATGGCTACACCTTC. This gives the protein CAWIGLGTEILFGDGYTF.